These 4 T cell receptor beta chains share one sample of origin, sequenced in a study of shared clonotypes between healthy human individuals. Naive CD8 populations comprised CD45RO-negative cells positively selected for CCR7, excluding terminally differentiated effector memory CD45RA+ cells. Sequencing used immunoSEQ multiplex PCR; TCRdb keeps in-frame clones, though not all of them. The table records approximately 1.9 million clones, 85% to 95% of them present only once. Input material: naive CD8+ T cells from PBMCs. The receptors here all came from a young man in good health. Some clones in this sample may be carry-over from other donors' samples.

The chain carries TRBV19 and TRBJ2-5; D call uncertain. Per germline, CDR1 LNHDA and CDR2 SQIVND (reference sequence). This CDR3 contains 13 residues. V lost 9 bases and J 7 bases, leaving 18 bases between the germline ends. CDR3 DNA: TGTGCCAGCAGTGGGTCCGGGCCGTTGACCCAGTACTTC. Its protein is CASSGSGPLTQYF.

This chain joins TRBV13 and TRBJ2-2; D gene uncertain. Trimming stripped 4 bases from V and 7 bases from J, with 4 bases between. The germline V gene encodes CDR1 PRHDT and CDR2 FYEKMQ (reference sequence). CDR3 length equals 11 residues. The CDR3 here is CASSYLGELFF. In DNA, the CDR3 is TGTGCCAGCAGCTACCTCGGGGAGCTGTTTTTT.

This chain connects TRBV7-9 to TRBJ1-2; D uncertain. V lost 0 bases to trimming and J lost 10 bases, with 12 bases between them. The CDR3 runs 13 residues. The germline V gene has CDR1 SEHNR and CDR2 FQNEAQ (reference sequence). The CDR3 nucleotides are TGTGCCAGCAGCTTAGCGGGATCGGGCCTCTACACCTTC. This translates into CASSLAGSGLYTF.

This chain uses TRBV7-6 with TRBJ1-4, with 8 nucleotides matching TRBD1. The CDR3 is 16 amino acids. Germline V gives CDR1 SGHVS, CDR2 FNYEAQ. The J segment lost 8 bases and the V segment lost 5 bases, leaving 13 bases of the junction unmatched. The CDR3 region has the DNA TGTGCCAGCAGCCCCACCACCGGACAGGGTGGCGAAAAACTGTTTTTT. Protein product: CASSPTTGQGGEKLFF. Looking up the rest from reference TRBV7-6 and TRBJ1-4 gives the full variable domain: GAGVSQSPRYKVTKRGQDVALRCDPISGHVSLYWYRQALGQGPEFLTYFNYEAQQDKSGLPNDRFSAERPEGSISTLTIQRTEQRDSAMYRCASSPTTGQGGEKLFFGSGTQLSVL.